The rows below give T cell receptor beta chains drawn from one sample of a study of blood T cell repertoires in COVID-19. Assay used: immunoSEQ multiplex PCR; TCRdb lists only in-frame clones, some missing. The sample comprises approximately 60,000 clones, roughly 92% of which are singletons, and approximately 2.9% rests with the top ten. Source material: peripheral blood. The receptors shown here come from a man in his 70s with active COVID-19. CDR3s include the opening cysteine and the closing phenylalanine or tryptophan. A D gene is named only where the DNA matches it firmly. For some rows the clone size is stated as once, few or many, or as a class when expanded; others skip it.

abundance,v_gene,d_gene,j_gene,CDR3nt,CDR3aa
.,TRBV27,.,TRBJ2-7,TGTGCCACACACCACGTTGGGGGGGCTAACTACGAGCAGTACTTC,CATHHVGGANYEQYF
.,TRBV28,TRBD2,TRBJ2-3,TGTGCCAGCAGTTTCGGACTAGCGGGGACAGATACGCAGTATTTT,CASSFGLAGTDTQYF
.,TRBV10-3,.,TRBJ2-1,TGTGCCATCTCACCCAGCTCCTACAATGAGCAGTTCTTC,CAISPSSYNEQFF
.,TRBV10-3,.,TRBJ2-5,TGTGCCATCAGTGAGTCGAGAACAATAGCCGGCGAGACCCAGTACTTC,CAISESRTIAGETQYF
.,TRBV7-2,TRBD1,TRBJ2-7,TGTGCCAGCAGCTTAGGTCAGGGGGTAACCTACGAGCAGTACTTC,CASSLGQGVTYEQYF
.,TRBV4-3,.,TRBJ1-2,TGCGCCAGCAGCCAATACTTCCGTGGGGGGTTTGACTATGGCTACACCTTC,CASSQYFRGGFDYGYTF
.,TRBV5-6,.,TRBJ2-3,TGTGCCAGCACCATCGGTAAGGGGCGCGCAGATACGCAGTATTTT,CASTIGKGRADTQYF
.,TRBV28,TRBD1,TRBJ1-5,TGTGCCAGCAGTTCTGGACAGGGGGGATATCAGCCCCAGCATTTT,CASSSGQGGYQPQHF
.,TRBV6-6,.,TRBJ2-5,TGTGCCAGCAGTTCTCCAGGGGCTGGGGAGACCCAGTACTTC,CASSSPGAGETQYF
.,TRBV4-1,TRBD2,TRBJ2-1,TGCGCCAGCAGCCAAGTTTTCGTAGCGGGGGGTGGCAATGAGCAGTTCTTC,CASSQVFVAGGGNEQFF
.,TRBV12-5,TRBD2,TRBJ2-3,TGTGCTAGTGGTTTGGGGGCTAGCGGGGGGACAGATACGCAGTATTTT,CASGLGASGGTDTQYF
.,TRBV2,TRBD1,TRBJ1-2,TGTGCCAGCAGTCTACAGGGGAACTATGGCTACACCTTC,CASSLQGNYGYTF
.,TRBV10-1,.,TRBJ1-1,TGCGCCAGCAGTGAGTCTGCGGGGCGCGGGAACACTGAAGCTTTCTTT,CASSESAGRGNTEAFF
.,TRBV15,.,TRBJ1-6,TGTGCCACCAGCCGGGACATTAATAATTCACCCCTCCACTTT,CATSRDINNSPLHF
.,TRBV7-2,.,TRBJ2-5,TGTGCCAGCAGCTTAGTTGACGGGGGTTGGGAGACCCAGTACTTC,CASSLVDGGWETQYF
once,TRBV27,.,TRBJ2-2,TGTGCCAGCAGTTCAGGGATCAGCGGGGAGCTGTTTTTT,CASSSGISGELFF
.,TRBV7-3,TRBD2,TRBJ2-5,TGTGCCAGCAGCTCCCGGGACTACTCTCTCCAGTACTTC,CASSSRDYSLQYF
.,TRBV6-5,TRBD1,TRBJ2-2,TGTGCCAGCACCCGGACAGGAACCACCGGGGAGCTGTTTTTT,CASTRTGTTGELFF
.,TRBV4-2,TRBD1,TRBJ1-2,TGTGCCAGCAGCCAAGGGGACAGGCTATCCTATGGCTACACCTTC,CASSQGDRLSYGYTF
once,TRBV28,.,TRBJ2-6,TGTGCCAGCCACTATACGGGGGCTGGGGCCAACGTCCTGACTTTC,CASHYTGAGANVLTF
.,TRBV7-2,TRBD1,TRBJ1-2,TGTGCCAGCAGCTTCGACAGGGGAAGCTATGGCTACACCTTC,CASSFDRGSYGYTF
few,TRBV3-1/TRBV3-2,.,TRBJ1-5,TGTGCCAGCAGCCCCAGGAGGGGCAATCAGCCCCAGCATTTT,CASSPRRGNQPQHF
.,TRBV9,.,TRBJ2-2,TGTGCCAGCAGCGTAGGCCTAGCGAACACCGGGGAGCTGTTTTTT,CASSVGLANTGELFF
.,TRBV29-1,.,TRBJ1-1,TGCAGCGTTGCCGGCAGGGGAATGACTGAAGCTTTCTTT,CSVAGRGMTEAFF
.,TRBV3-1/TRBV3-2,.,TRBJ1-5,TGTGCCAGCAGCCAAGGAAGAGGCCCCAATCAGCCCCAGCATTTT,CASSQGRGPNQPQHF
.,TRBV10-2,.,TRBJ1-1,TGCGCCAGCAGTGAGGCACAGGGCCGGACTGAAGCTTTCTTT,CASSEAQGRTEAFF
.,TRBV13,.,TRBJ2-1,TGTGCCAGCAGCCCAAGAGAGTCTGGGACTCTCCCCTACAATGAGCAGTTCTTC,CASSPRESGTLPYNEQFF
few,TRBV7-9,.,TRBJ1-6,TGTGCCAGCAGCTTTAGGGAGGGGAGTTCACCCCTCCACTTT,CASSFREGSSPLHF